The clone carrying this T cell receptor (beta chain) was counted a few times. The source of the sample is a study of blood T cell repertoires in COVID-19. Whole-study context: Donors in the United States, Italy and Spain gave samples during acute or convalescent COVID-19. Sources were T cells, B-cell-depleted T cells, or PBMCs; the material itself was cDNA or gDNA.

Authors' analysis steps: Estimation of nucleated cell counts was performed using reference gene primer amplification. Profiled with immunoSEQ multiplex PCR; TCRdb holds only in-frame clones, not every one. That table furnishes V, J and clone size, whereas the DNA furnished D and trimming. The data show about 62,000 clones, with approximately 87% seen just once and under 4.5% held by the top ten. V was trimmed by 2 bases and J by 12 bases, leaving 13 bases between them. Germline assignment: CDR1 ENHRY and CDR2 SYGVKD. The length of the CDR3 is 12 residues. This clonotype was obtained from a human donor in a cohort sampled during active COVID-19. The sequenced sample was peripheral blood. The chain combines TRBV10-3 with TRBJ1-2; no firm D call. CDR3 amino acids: CAISEGQSSNTF. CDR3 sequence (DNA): TGTGCCATCAGTGAGGGTCAGTCCAGTAACACCTTC.